The sequence of this T cell receptor (beta chain) was determined in a study of blood T cell repertoires in COVID-19. Study-level background: From the United States, Italy and Spain came samples of acute and convalescent COVID-19. The analysed material was cDNA or gDNA that came from T cells, B-cell-depleted T cells, or PBMCs.

V gave up 5 bases and J gave up 4 bases; unmatched junction bases: 10. Germline values: CDR1 MNHNY, CDR2 SVGAGI (reference sequence). The CDR3 runs to 16 residues. In the authors' workflow: Estimation of nucleated cell counts was performed using reference gene primer amplification. TCRdb's table, derived via immunoSEQ multiplex PCR, lists solely in-frame clones and lacks some. Clone size and the V and J calls come from that table; the DNA yielded D and trimming. The repertoire consists of tens of thousands of clones, with more than 65% occurring once and the leading ten covering more than 55%. The sample taken for sequencing was peripheral blood. The clonotype was recovered from an elderly man with acute or convalescent COVID-19. The chain is built from TRBV6-6 and TRBJ1-2, with 10 bases matching TRBD1. CDR3 DNA: TGTGCCAGCAGTCAACCCGGACAGGGGGGAAGCTATGGCTACACCTTC. The encoded protein is CASSQPGQGGSYGYTF.